Described below is a single TCR beta chain sequence and its context. The CDR3 loop spans 15 amino acids. V lost 5 bases, J lost 3 bases, and 9 bases stayed unmatched. In germline, CDR1 is MNHNY, CDR2 SVGAGI (reference sequence). Clones were read by immunoSEQ multiplex PCR, and TCRdb kept only the in-frame ones, dropping some. The sample includes roughly 660,000 clones, roughly 91% of them seen just once. This specimen comes from a study of shared clonotypes between healthy human individuals. Sequenced material: memory CD8+ T cells from PBMCs. Subset reported: CD45RO+ cells pooled with CCR7-negative TemRA cells. The genes are TRBV6-6 and TRBJ1-1, with 7 bases identical to TRBD1. The sequence was obtained from a man younger than 30 in good health. Some clones in this sample may be carry-over from other donors' samples. The chain's CDR3 is CASSKDREEDTEAFF. The CDR3 bases are TGTGCCAGCAGTAAAGACAGGGAAGAGGACACTGAAGCTTTCTTT.